Each of the 27 T cell receptor beta chains below was sequenced from the same sample in a study of CD8 T cells in ankylosing spondylitis. Study-wide results and caveats: Seemingly characteristic of ankylosing spondylitis blood was a TCR beta motif consisting of about 8 highly homologous variants.

The antigens of these receptors remain unknown. TCRdb reprocessed the 5' RACE reads via MiXCR and lists one record per CDR3 protein. Here the sample spans approximately 540,000 distinct CDR3 sequences, approximately 12% being singletons. Sequenced input: blood, either unsorted or a sorted T cell fraction (not recorded which). The receptors stem from a male donor with ankylosing spondylitis.

The chain is built from TRBV4-1 and TRBJ1-4; D gene uncertain. Germline CDR1 reads MGHRA; CDR2 reads YSYEKL. CDR3 size: 18 residues. V was shortened by 3 bases and J by 0 bases, with 17 bases between the two germline ends. DNA of the CDR3: TGCGCCAGCAGCCAGGCGATATTATGGCAGTCAACTAATGAAAAACTGTTTTTT. Translating gives CASSQAILWQSTNEKLFF.

This clonotype was detected many times. The chain employs TRBV7-9 and TRBJ2-1, with TRBD2 matching 8 bases. CDR1 is SEHNR, CDR2 FQNEAQ, per germline (reference sequence). V trimming: 5 bases; J trimming: 6 bases; junction bases outside the gene matches: 6. CDR3 size: 14 residues. The CDR3 nucleotides are TGTGCCAGCAGCCCCCGGACTAGCCTCAATGAGCAGTTCTTC. As protein: CASSPRTSLNEQFF. The whole variable domain, filled in from reference TRBV7-9 and TRBJ2-1, reads DTGVSQNPRHKITKRGQNVTFRCDPISEHNRLYWYRQTLGQGPEFLTYFQNEAQLEKSRLLSDRFSAERPKGSFSTLEIQRTEQGDSAMYLCASSPRTSLNEQFFGPGTRLTVL.

There are a few counts of this clonotype. The rearrangement joins TRBV4-2 to TRBJ1-4; tentatively, D is TRBD1 (6 bases). V gave up 4 bases and J gave up 6 bases, with 12 bases separating them. Germline V CDR1 and CDR2: LGHNA, YNFKEQ. This CDR3 comprises 14 residues. CDR3 DNA sequence: TGTGCCAGCAGCCGAGGACAGAGGGATGAAAAACTGTTTTTT. It translates to CASSRGQRDEKLFF.

This clonotype was seen a few times. V and J are TRBV18 and TRBJ2-6; 9 nucleotides agree with TRBD2. V was pared by 2 bases and J by 3 bases, with 8 bases of the junction left unmatched. The germline V gene encodes CDR1 KGHSH and CDR2 LQKENI. The CDR3 is 18 residues long. CDR3 DNA sequence: TGTGCCAGCTCACCAGCGGGTAGCGGGAGTTATGGGGCCAACGTCCTGACTTTC. It translates to CASSPAGSGSYGANVLTF. The full variable domain, completed using reference TRBV18 and TRBJ2-6, is NAGVMQNPRHLVRRRGQEARLRCSPMKGHSHVYWYRQLPEEGLKFMVYLQKENIIDESGMPKERFSAEFPKEGPSILRIQQVVRGDSAAYFCASSPAGSGSYGANVLTFGAGSRLTVL.

This clonotype was recorded a few times. The chain uses TRBV20-1 and TRBJ2-1; 7 bases line up with TRBD2. V trimming: 3 bases; J trimming: 9 bases; junction bases outside the gene matches: 8. The CDR3 is made up of 13 amino acids. Germline CDR1 and CDR2: DFQATT and SNEGSKA (reference sequence). The CDR3, as DNA: TGCAGTGCTAGTTACGGGAGGTTTGGTGAGCAGTTCTTC. Translation: CSASYGRFGEQFF.

This clonotype was seen repeatedly, ten times or more. The V and J genes are TRBV6-1 and TRBJ1-1; no reliable D call. Germline V gene lookup returns CDR1 MNHNS and CDR2 SASEGT. Trimming removed 6 bases from V and 0 bases from J, with 23 bases in between. This CDR3 is built from 18 residues. CDR3 region: CASSDTIFRARMNTEAFF. CDR3 in DNA: TGTGCCAGCAGCGATACAATTTTTCGGGCCAGGATGAACACTGAAGCTTTCTTT.

This chain links TRBV24-1 with TRBJ1-1, with D maybe TRBD1 (5 bases). The CDR3 sequence is 15 residues long. Trimming stripped 4 bases from V and 11 bases from J, with 22 bases between. Germline CDR1 and CDR2: KGHDR and SFDVKD. The CDR3 protein is CATSDHRAGHTGAFF. CDR3 in DNA: TGTGCCACCAGTGACCATCGAGCAGGACATACCGGTGCTTTCTTT.

This clonotype was detected a few times. The chain recombines TRBV27 with TRBJ2-7; the match to TRBD1 covers 10 bases. Germline loops: CDR1 MNHEY, CDR2 SMNVEV (reference sequence). This CDR3 contains 15 residues. Trimming removed 6 bases from V and 6 bases from J; junction bases left unmatched: 11. The CDR3 bases are TGTGCCAGCAGCCCACTCCGGGACAGGGGTGGCGAGCAGTACTTC. Its translation is CASSPLRDRGGEQYF.

The rearrangement links TRBV12-3 or TRBV12-4 to TRBJ2-7, with 8 positions matching TRBD2. The CDR3 length is 16 residues. Trimming cost V 5 bases and J 0 bases; bases outside gene matches: 9. The CDR3 DNA sequence: TGTGCCAGCAGTCCCGGGGTAGCGGGACTCTCCTACGAGCAGTACTTC. This translates into CASSPGVAGLSYEQYF.

The rearrangement joins TRBV2 to TRBJ2-3; TRBD1 matches 9 bases. Germline loops: CDR1 SNHLY, CDR2 FYNNEI. The CDR3 covers 15 residues. Unmatched junction bases numbered 5, after V lost 5 bases and J lost 2 bases. The CDR3 region is CASSWDRVTTDTQYF. The DNA for the CDR3 is TGTGCCAGCAGTTGGGACAGGGTGACCACAGATACGCAGTATTTT.

At least ten counts were recorded for this clonotype. V gene TRBV3-1 combines with J gene TRBJ2-1, with a tentative D call TRBD1 (6 bases). Germline V gene data show CDR1 as LGHDT and CDR2 as YNNKEL (reference sequence). The CDR3 is 15 amino acids. With 6 bases removed from V and 4 bases from J, the gap between germline ends came to 16 bases. This CDR3 is CASSIGRGLYNEQFF. The CDR3 coding sequence is TGTGCCAGCAGTATCGGCAGGGGCCTTTACAATGAGCAGTTCTTC.

The table lists this clonotype with a count of one. This chain connects TRBV7-2 to TRBJ1-4; D unresolved. CDR3 length: 12 amino acids. The V gene lost 4 bases and the J gene lost 14 bases, with 14 bases spanning the gap. CDR1 and CDR2 from the germline V gene are SGHTA and FQGNSA. The CDR3 region has the DNA TGTGCCAGCAGCTCCCGGCTGGGCAGGCTGTTTTTT. Residues: CASSSRLGRLFF.

This clonotype was recorded only once. The V gene is TRBV18, the J gene TRBJ1-1; 8 bases line up with TRBD1. The CDR3 runs 13 residues. Germline V lookup: CDR1 KGHSH, CDR2 LQKENI. Trimming cost V 5 bases and J 5 bases; bases outside gene matches: 4. CDR3 protein: CASSGQGKTEAFF. DNA for the CDR3: TGTGCCAGCTCAGGACAGGGCAAGACTGAAGCTTTCTTT.

This clonotype was counted only a few times. This chain connects TRBV12-3 or TRBV12-4 to TRBJ2-5, with 8 bases identical to TRBD2. CDR3 length equals 15 residues. J was trimmed by 0 bases and V by 7 bases; bases with no gene match: 7. The CDR3 bases are TGTGCCAGCATCCCCGGACTAGCTTACCAAGAGACCCAGTACTTC. Translating it yields CASIPGLAYQETQYF.

This clonotype was counted only a few times. The gene calls are TRBV6-4 and TRBJ2-2; possibly TRBD2 for D (5 bases). The CDR3 spans 15 residues. Germline V gives CDR1 MRHNA, CDR2 SNTAGT. The V gene lost 2 bases and the J gene lost 0 bases, with 7 bases spanning the gap. As DNA, the CDR3 is TGTGCCAGCAGTGACAGGGAGTCGAACACCGGGGAGCTGTTTTTT. Its translation: CASSDRESNTGELFF.

In its sample, this clonotype was seen a few times. This chain's CDR3 is CASSHARGEETQYF. CDR3 DNA: TGTGCCAGCAGCCACGCGCGGGGGGAAGAGACCCAGTACTTC. The chain joins TRBV3-1 to TRBJ2-5, with 8 bases lining up with TRBD2. The CDR3 totals 14 residues. V lost 3 bases and J lost 3; bases outside the gene matches: 3. Germline V gives CDR1 LGHDT, CDR2 YNNKEL (reference sequence).

This clonotype has a handful of counts. V is TRBV4-1 and J is TRBJ2-7, with D perhaps matching TRBD2 (6 bases). The CDR3 totals 15 residues. Trimming cost V 0 bases and J 5 bases, with 14 bases left between them. Germline CDR1 reads MGHRA; CDR2 reads YSYEKL. CDR3 in amino acids: CASSQDPGRWNEQYV. In DNA form, the CDR3 reads TGCGCCAGCAGCCAAGATCCAGGGAGGTGGAACGAGCAGTACGTC.

This clonotype was recorded a few times. The rearrangement joins TRBV5-6 to TRBJ1-6; a possible D gene is TRBD1 (6 bases). Deletions cut 3 bases from V and 8 bases from J, with 15 bases between. The CDR3 is 15 residues long. Germline CDR1 is SGHDT and CDR2 is YYEEEE. The CDR3 sequence: CASSSLGGADSPLHF. CDR3 DNA: TGTGCCAGCAGCTCGCTAGGGGGGGCAGATTCACCCCTCCACTTT. The full variable domain, completed using reference TRBV5-6 and TRBJ1-6, is DAGVTQSPTHLIKTRGQQVTLRCSPKSGHDTVSWYQQALGQGPQFIFQYYEEEERQRGNFPDRFSGHQFPNYSSELNVNALLLGDSALYLCASSSLGGADSPLHFGNGTRLTVT.

This chain uses TRBV27 with TRBJ2-3; 7 bases are a match to TRBD1. CDR3 length equals 15 residues. V shed 4 bases, J shed 5 bases, and the junction held 9 bases outside the gene matches. The V gene's germline CDR1 is MNHEY and CDR2 SMNVEV (reference sequence). The CDR3 DNA follows: TGTGCCAGCAGTTCTCACAGGGGCGCCTTAGATACGCAGTATTTT. It specifies CASSSHRGALDTQYF.

This clonotype was detected only a few times. The rearrangement uses TRBV12-3 or TRBV12-4 and TRBJ2-6, with TRBD2 matching 12 bases. The CDR3 sequence is 20 residues long. Germline trimming cut 8 bases from V and 0 bases from J; bases unmatched to any gene: 14. CDR3 in amino acids: CASFPGLAGPWLSGANVLTF. For the CDR3, the DNA is TGTGCCAGCTTCCCCGGACTAGCGGGGCCCTGGCTCTCTGGGGCCAACGTCCTGACTTTC.

The V call is TRBV3-1, the J call TRBJ1-2; D is unresolved. Germline CDR1 reads LGHDT; CDR2 reads YNNKEL (reference sequence). The CDR3 runs 15 residues. The V and J ends lost 4 bases and 6 bases respectively, with 18 bases between them. The DNA for the CDR3 is TGTGCCAGCAGCCGAACTATCGGCCAACCCGATGGCTACACCTTC. Translating gives CASSRTIGQPDGYTF.

The table lists this clonotype with a few counts. This chain connects TRBV24-1 to TRBJ2-2, with 8 bases that match TRBD2. Unmatched junction bases numbered 9, after V lost 5 bases and J lost 5 bases. Looked up from germline, CDR1 is KGHDR and CDR2 is SFDVKD. This CDR3 is 16 amino acids long. CDR3 sequence reads: CATSVVGTSGTGELFF. The CDR3 DNA sequence: TGTGCCACCAGTGTTGTTGGGACTAGTGGTACCGGGGAGCTGTTTTTT.

The rearrangement links TRBV30 to TRBJ2-7; 9 nucleotides line up with TRBD2. V trimming: 0 bases; J trimming: 0 bases; junction bases outside the gene matches: 6. CDR3 length: 16 amino acids. Germline V lookup: CDR1 GTSNPN, CDR2 SVGIG (reference sequence). DNA for the CDR3: TGTGCCTGGAGTGTAATAGCGGGGGATCCCTCCTACGAGCAGTACTTC. Its translation: CAWSVIAGDPSYEQYF.

This rearrangement joins TRBV4-2 to TRBJ2-1; D uncertain. Germline CDR1 LGHNA, CDR2 YNFKEQ. CDR3 length equals 12 residues. Deletions cut 4 bases from V and 6 bases from J, with 7 bases between. The CDR3 DNA sequence: TGTGCCAGCAGCCGAGTGGCCAATGAGCAGTTCTTC. Translating it yields CASSRVANEQFF.

This chain uses TRBV6-1 with TRBJ2-3; 10 nucleotides align to TRBD1. With 7 bases clipped from V and 6 bases from J, the junction kept 10 bases outside the gene matches. The CDR3 is made up of 15 amino acids. Germline CDR1 MNHNS, CDR2 SASEGT. CDR3 nucleotide sequence: TGTGCCAGCACGGGACAGGGGACCCCTTTGGATACGCAGTATTTT. Amino acids: CASTGQGTPLDTQYF.

This clonotype appeared many times. The chain is built from TRBV15 and TRBJ1-2, with D possibly TRBD1 on 5 matching bases. Germline V CDR1 and CDR2: LNHNV, YYDKDF (reference sequence). The CDR3 covers 15 residues. V was trimmed by 0 bases and J by 5 bases, leaving 13 bases between them. CDR3 protein: CATSRDPGEGYGYTF. CDR3 bases: TGTGCCACCAGCAGAGACCCGGGCGAGGGGTATGGCTACACCTTC.

This clonotype has a handful of counts. V is TRBV10-3 and J is TRBJ2-3, with D possibly matching TRBD2 (6 bases). Trimming pared 4 bases from V and 5 bases from J, leaving 7 bases between. The CDR3 length is 12 residues. Looked up from germline, CDR1 is ENHRY and CDR2 is SYGVKD. This CDR3 is CAISVGGDTQYF. DNA for the CDR3: TGTGCCATCAGTGTCGGGGGAGATACGCAGTATTTT.